This passage covers 16 T cell receptor beta chains from one sample sequenced in a study of OX40 agonist ivuxolimab in advanced cancers. Some clones are missing from TCRdb's copy, which holds only in-frame ones; the method was immunoSEQ multiplex PCR. Of 40,000 to 60,000 clones detected, 88% appear once; the ten largest clones hold around 3.5%. The material sequenced was CD4+ or CD8+ T cells sorted from blood, taken in a trial of the OX40 agonist ivuxolimab. The receptor set was obtained from an adult with an advanced solid tumor such as melanoma, head and neck, liver or kidney cancer.

The sample holds one count of this clone. The rearrangement links TRBV29-1 to TRBJ2-3, with TRBD2 matching over 14 bases. The CDR3 length is 15 residues. V lost 4 bases to trimming and J lost 4 bases; unmatched junction nucleotides: 4. Germline V gene lookup returns CDR1 SQVTM and CDR2 ANQGSEA. The CDR3 nucleotides are TGCAGCGTTGTGACTAGCGGGGGGGCCTCAGATACGCAGTATTTT. It is translated as CSVVTSGGASDTQYF.

The chain links TRBV5-6 to TRBJ2-4; possibly TRBD2 for D (6 bases). The CDR3 runs to 16 residues. V was cut by 0 bases and J by 3 bases, with 13 bases left in between. Germline-derived CDR1 and CDR2 are SGHDT and YYEEEE. The CDR3 DNA is TGTGCCAGCAGCTTGGCGGGGGATCTCGTCAAAAACATTCAGTACTTC. This codes for CASSLAGDLVKNIQYF.

The chain employs TRBV5-1 and TRBJ2-1; 9 nucleotides match TRBD1. V was pared by 4 bases and J by 4 bases, with 9 bases of the junction left unmatched. The CDR3 is 16 amino acids. Germline CDR1 is SGHRS and CDR2 is YFSETQ. The CDR3 DNA follows: TGCGCCAGCAGCGGAAATACAGGGGGCGGGTACAATGAGCAGTTCTTC. As protein: CASSGNTGGGYNEQFF.

This clone was counted a single time. The chain uses TRBV30 and TRBJ1-4; no definite D call. Germline CDR1 reads GTSNPN; CDR2 reads SVGIG (reference sequence). The CDR3 is 13 amino acids. V was trimmed by 3 bases and J by 8 bases, leaving 13 bases between them. The CDR3, as DNA: TGTGCCTGGAGCGACGGACTGGGCGAAAAACTGTTTTTT. This sequence encodes CAWSDGLGEKLFF. The entire variable domain, with the rest obtained from reference TRBV30 and TRBJ1-4, is as follows: SQTIHQWPATLVQPVGSPLSLECTVEGTSNPNLYWYRQAAGRGLQLLFYSVGIGQISSEVPQNLSASRPQDRQFILSSKKLLLSDSGFYLCAWSDGLGEKLFFGSGTQLSVL.

The chain uses TRBV25-1 and TRBJ2-7; either TRBD1 or TRBD2 may fit D (5 bases each). The CDR3 spans 12 residues. CDR1 is MGHDK, CDR2 SYGVNS, per germline. V was shortened by 2 bases and J by 4 bases, with 6 bases between the two germline ends. The CDR3 spells CASSEEGYEQYF. CDR3 in DNA: TGTGCCAGCAGTGAAGAGGGGTACGAGCAGTACTTC.

This sequence joins TRBV10-3 and TRBJ2-7, with D tentatively TRBD1 (5 bases). Per germline, CDR1 ENHRY and CDR2 SYGVKD. The CDR3 extends over 15 amino acids. Trimming took off 3 bases at V and 0 bases at J, with 12 bases between the two ends. Here the CDR3 reads CAISDRVLGSYEQYF. The CDR3 coding sequence is TGTGCCATCAGTGACAGGGTCTTAGGCTCCTACGAGCAGTACTTC.

The genes are TRBV4-2 and TRBJ1-2; 8 bases are a match to TRBD1. V was pared by 3 bases and J by 3 bases, with 3 bases of the junction left unmatched. CDR1 is LGHNA and CDR2 is YNFKEQ in the germline V gene. The CDR3 totals 14 residues. The CDR3 loop reads CASSQGTGDYGYTF. CDR3 bases: TGTGCCAGCAGCCAGGGGACAGGAGACTATGGCTACACCTTC.

The chain carries TRBV6-1 and TRBJ1-1; no clear D gene. Germline lookup yields CDR1 MNHNS and CDR2 SASEGT. This CDR3 is 13 amino acids long. V was cut by 5 bases and J by 4 bases, with 11 bases left in between. CDR3 sequence (DNA): TGTGCCAGCAGTAGGGTCCCGCGCACTGAAGCTTTCTTT. Residues: CASSRVPRTEAFF.

The V and J genes are TRBV2 and TRBJ2-5; either TRBD1 or TRBD2 may fit D (5 bases each). The CDR3 has 13 amino acids. The V and J ends lost 4 bases and 3 bases respectively, with 9 bases between them. Germline values: CDR1 SNHLY, CDR2 FYNNEI. The CDR3 sequence is CASSGGLKETQYF. In DNA, the CDR3 is TGTGCCAGCAGTGGGGGGTTAAAAGAGACCCAGTACTTC.

CDR3 residues: CASSRDPRENEQFF. The DNA for the CDR3 is TGTGCCAGTAGTCGGGACCCCAGGGAGAATGAGCAGTTCTTC. The genes are TRBV19 and TRBJ2-1; D possibly matches TRBD1 or TRBD2 (5 bases each). The ends were cut back, 5 bases at V and 7 bases at J, with 15 bases in the middle. The CDR3 covers 14 residues. The V gene's germline CDR1 is LNHDA and CDR2 SQIVND (reference sequence).

The rearrangement uses TRBV9 and TRBJ2-7; the match to TRBD2 covers 10 bases. V lost 4 bases, J lost 4 bases, and 8 bases stayed unmatched. The CDR3 is 15 amino acids. Germline V lookup: CDR1 SGDLS, CDR2 YYNGEE. CDR3 sequence (DNA): TGTGCCAGCAGCCAAGGACCTAGCGGGAGATACGAGCAGTACTTC. Its protein is CASSQGPSGRYEQYF.

The chain links TRBV5-1 to TRBJ1-6; a possible D gene is TRBD1 (5 bases). V lost 0 bases and J lost 7, with 5 bases in between. The CDR3 contains 13 residues. Looked up from germline, CDR1 is SGHRS and CDR2 is YFSETQ. CDR3 in amino acids: CASSLGGNSPLHF. The CDR3 bases are TGCGCCAGCAGCTTGGGGGGGAATTCACCCCTCCACTTT.

The chain has TRBV15 and TRBJ1-1, with a weak D call TRBD1 (6 bases). Trimming pared 6 bases from V and 3 bases from J, leaving 23 bases between. Germline-derived CDR1 and CDR2 are LNHNV and YYDKDF (reference sequence). The CDR3 is made up of 17 amino acids. The CDR3 DNA reads as TGTGCCACCAGAGGGCCGCTGAACAGGGTTAGGGACACTGAAGCTTTCTTT. The encoded protein is CATRGPLNRVRDTEAFF.

This chain joins TRBV6-5 and TRBJ2-5; D gene unclear. Germline V gives CDR1 MNHEY, CDR2 SVGAGI. The CDR3 spans 15 residues. Trimming left V 4 bases short and J 4 bases short, with 16 bases between. CDR3 sequence reads: CASSFLSSFRETQYF. The DNA for the CDR3 is TGTGCCAGCAGTTTCCTCTCATCGTTCCGAGAGACCCAGTACTTC.

The chain carries TRBV10-3 and TRBJ1-6; D perhaps matches TRBD1 (6 bases). The germline V and J ends were trimmed by 6 bases and 6 bases, with 12 bases remaining between them. The germline CDR1 and CDR2 sequences are ENHRY and SYGVKD. The CDR3 is made up of 14 amino acids. CDR3 in amino acids: CAIRPGGGNSPLHF. The CDR3 nucleotides are TGTGCCATCAGACCCGGAGGGGGTAATTCACCCCTCCACTTT.

V usage is TRBV6-6 and J usage is TRBJ2-4, with TRBD2 matching 9 bases. The length of the CDR3 is 15 residues. The V segment lost 2 bases and the J segment 7 bases; nucleotides outside the gene matches: 6. Germline V gene sequence: CDR1 MNHNY, CDR2 SVGAGI (reference sequence). The CDR3 spells CASSYPTLAGNIQYF. The CDR3 coding sequence is TGTGCCAGCAGTTACCCCACCCTAGCGGGGAACATTCAGTACTTC.